A single sample is the source of the 21 T cell receptor beta chains below, sequenced in a study of Ad26.COV2.S vaccination and SARS-CoV-2 variants. Here immunoSEQ multiplex PCR was the method, and the copy in TCRdb shows in-frame clones only, minus some. This repertoire shows 300,000 to 450,000 clones, 70% to 90% found once; its top ten account for 3.3%. The sample's treatment: approximately 18 received Ad26.COV2.S at low or high dose, single or two shots; 5 received placebo; per-sample allocation not given. The investigators took samples on day 63 after the first vaccine or placebo injection. Sequencing was performed on peripheral blood, taken in a trial of Ad26.COV2.S vaccine versus placebo. The receptor source for this set is a person aged 18-60 years who received the Ad26.COV2.S COVID-19 vaccine or a placebo.

This clone was recorded only once. The chain is built from TRBV10-3 and TRBJ2-2, with D hard to call. CDR1 and CDR2 (germline): ENHRY, SYGVKD. Trimming took off 8 bases at V and 3 bases at J, with 10 bases between the two ends. The CDR3 totals 13 residues. The CDR3 DNA reads as TGTGCCATCCGGAGAAGGGACACCGGGGAGCTGTTTTTT. Translating gives CAIRRRDTGELFF.

The chain uses TRBV5-4 and TRBJ2-3, with D possibly being TRBD2 (6 bases). The CDR3 has 18 amino acids. V lost 4 bases and J lost 3, with 24 bases in between. Germline V lookup: CDR1 SGHNT, CDR2 YYREEE (reference sequence). The CDR3 DNA is TGTGCCAGCAGCCTGAGAGTGGGGGGACGTCTTCCGACAGATACGCAGTATTTT. As protein: CASSLRVGGRLPTDTQYF.

The chain employs TRBV5-4 and TRBJ1-1; no reliable D call. CDR3 length equals 14 residues. V was cut by 7 bases and J by 1 base, with 14 bases left in between. Germline V gives CDR1 SGHNT, CDR2 YYREEE (reference sequence). The CDR3 region is CASLDPRGNTEAFF. The CDR3 region has the DNA TGTGCCAGCCTCGACCCCCGGGGGAACACTGAAGCTTTCTTT.

The chain joins TRBV6-5 to TRBJ2-2, with unresolved D. This CDR3 comprises 11 residues. Looked up from germline, CDR1 is MNHEY and CDR2 is SVGAGI. V was pared by 10 bases and J by 6 bases, with 9 bases between. CDR3 sequence: CATLEPGELFF. CDR3 nucleotides: TGTGCCACCCTGGAACCCGGGGAGCTGTTTTTT.

This clone was observed a handful of times. The chain is built from TRBV2 and TRBJ1-1; perhaps TRBD1 as D (6 bases). V shed 7 bases and J shed 4 bases, with 13 bases lying between them. The CDR3 loop spans 13 amino acids. Germline V gene sequence: CDR1 SNHLY, CDR2 FYNNEI. CDR3 residues: CASTGGAGTEAFF. The CDR3 DNA reads TGTGCCAGCACGGGGGGCGCCGGCACTGAAGCTTTCTTT.

This chain connects TRBV28 to TRBJ2-3; D is uncertain. Trimming removed 8 bases at V and 4 bases at J, with 16 bases between. The CDR3 runs to 14 residues. Germline CDR1 and CDR2: MDHEN and SYDVKM. The CDR3 DNA reads as TGTGCCAGCGTCCAGCTCGCAACTTCAGATACGCAGTATTTT. This gives the protein CASVQLATSDTQYF.

This clone is a singleton in its sample. The chain combines TRBV18 with TRBJ2-3; TRBD2 is a possible D gene (5 bases). Germline lookup yields CDR1 KGHSH and CDR2 LQKENI. V gave up 2 bases and J gave up 0 bases, with 18 bases separating them. CDR3 length equals 18 residues. CDR3 nucleotides: TGTGCCAGCTCACCATCTGGCGGGCTAAGGGCTAGCACAGATACGCAGTATTTT. Translating it yields CASSPSGGLRASTDTQYF. The whole variable domain, remainder taken from reference TRBV18 and TRBJ2-3, is NAGVMQNPRHLVRRRGQEARLRCSPMKGHSHVYWYRQLPEEGLKFMVYLQKENIIDESGMPKERFSAEFPKEGPSILRIQQVVRGDSAAYFCASSPSGGLRASTDTQYFGPGTRLTVL.

This clone was observed many times. The chain joins TRBV3-1 (or the pseudogene TRBV3-2) to TRBJ2-7, with D unresolved. The V end was cut by 0 bases, the J end by 1 base, with 7 bases between. CDR3 size: 14 residues. Germline V gene sequence: CDR1 LGHDT, CDR2 YNNKEL (reference sequence). The DNA for the CDR3 is TGTGCCAGCAGCCAAGAGCTCCGTTCCTACGAGCAGTACTTC. Residues: CASSQELRSYEQYF.

The chain has TRBV5-1 and TRBJ2-1, with 13 bases matching TRBD2. V lost 3 bases and J lost 0; bases outside the gene matches: 9. CDR1 SGHRS and CDR2 YFSETQ come from the germline V gene. This CDR3 comprises 19 residues. In DNA form, the CDR3 reads TGCGCCAGCAGCTCCGCCGGGACTAGCGGGGAGAGCTCCTACAATGAGCAGTTCTTC. This encodes CASSSAGTSGESSYNEQFF.

This sequence joins TRBV11-2 and TRBJ2-3, with D perhaps assigned TRBD1 or TRBD2 (5 bases each). Looked up from germline, CDR1 is SGHAT and CDR2 is FQNNGV. The CDR3 totals 14 residues. The V gene lost 3 bases and the J gene lost 4 bases, with 11 bases spanning the gap. CDR3: CASSLGDIPDTQYF. The CDR3 DNA reads TGTGCCAGCAGCTTGGGGGATATCCCAGATACGCAGTATTTT.

The chain has TRBV27 and TRBJ2-3; D gene uncertain. The CDR3 covers 13 residues. Per germline, CDR1 MNHEY and CDR2 SMNVEV (reference sequence). V dropped 1 base and J dropped 9 bases, with 11 bases sitting between them. CDR3 bases: TGTGCCAGCAGTTTATTGACTCGAAGGACGCAGTATTTT. This sequence encodes CASSLLTRRTQYF.

V usage is TRBV24-1 and J usage is TRBJ2-2, with D tentatively TRBD1 (5 bases). The germline V gene encodes CDR1 KGHDR and CDR2 SFDVKD. The CDR3 is 15 amino acids. V was clipped by 9 bases and J by 4 bases, with 17 bases between them. As DNA, the CDR3 is TGTGCCACCCAGCAACGCGACAGAACCACCGGGGAGCTGTTTTTT. It codes for CATQQRDRTTGELFF.

V and J are TRBV5-5 and TRBJ2-2; D possibly uses TRBD1 or TRBD2 (5 bases each). The CDR3 has 15 amino acids. Germline assignment: CDR1 SGHKS and CDR2 YYEKEE (reference sequence). Trimming removed 3 bases at V and 4 bases at J, with 13 bases between. CDR3 sequence reads: CASSWDPQATGELFF. Written as DNA, the CDR3 is TGTGCCAGCAGCTGGGACCCGCAAGCCACCGGGGAGCTGTTTTTT. The full variable domain, with the rest looked up from reference TRBV5-5 and TRBJ2-2, is DAGVTQSPTHLIKTRGQQVTLRCSPISGHKSVSWYQQVLGQGPQFIFQYYEKEERGRGNFPDRFSARQFPNYSSELNVNALLLGDSALYLCASSWDPQATGELFFGEGSRLTVL.

The chain carries TRBV21-1 and TRBJ1-3. TRBV21-1 is annotated as a pseudogene. The CDR3 extends over 22 amino acids. CDR3 DNA sequence: TGTGCCAGCAGCAAAAGGCCTGGTGAGCGGGACCCCAGGCAGAGCTCTGGAAACACCATATATTTT. It codes for CASSKRPGERDPRQSSGNTIYF.

The chain employs TRBV6-4 and TRBJ1-6; D unresolved. Germline loops: CDR1 MRHNA, CDR2 SNTAGT. V lost 3 bases and J lost 7, with 1 base in between. This CDR3 contains 11 residues. The CDR3 here is CASSENSPLHF. CDR3 bases: TGTGCCAGCAGTGAAAATTCACCCCTCCACTTT.

The chain combines TRBV7-2 with TRBJ1-6; TRBD1 agrees at 7 bases. CDR1 SGHTA and CDR2 FQGNSA come from the germline V gene. The length of the CDR3 is 15 residues. Trimming took 2 bases from V and 9 from J; bases not matched to a gene: 7. The CDR3 nucleotides read TGTGCCAGCAGCTTAACCGGGACAGTAGCTTCACCCCTCCACTTT. Protein product: CASSLTGTVASPLHF.

The rearrangement uses TRBV24-1 and TRBJ2-3; the D gene is possibly TRBD2 (5 bases). V was cut by 4 bases and J by 11 bases, with 15 bases left in between. Per germline, CDR1 KGHDR and CDR2 SFDVKD. CDR3 size: 13 residues. CDR3 DNA sequence: TGTGCCACCAGTGACTGGGAGAGGTCAGGGCAGTATTTT. Encoded protein: CATSDWERSGQYF.

The CDR3 DNA reads as TGTGCTATGGGGGAGAGCTCCTACAATGAGCAGTTCTTC. It encodes CAMGESSYNEQFF. This chain connects TRBV2 to TRBJ2-1; D may match TRBD1 or TRBD2 (5 bases each). Germline loops: CDR1 SNHLY, CDR2 FYNNEI. This CDR3 region has 13 residues.

The chain joins TRBV12-3 or TRBV12-4 to TRBJ1-1; D gene uncertain. V was clipped by 6 bases and J by 3 bases, with 11 bases between them. CDR3 size: 13 residues. This CDR3 reads CASSSLPYTEAFF. The CDR3 DNA sequence: TGTGCCAGCAGCTCCTTGCCCTACACTGAAGCTTTCTTT.

This chain connects TRBV29-1 to TRBJ2-1; D not resolved. The CDR3 spans 12 residues. Germline loops: CDR1 SQVTM, CDR2 ANQGSEA. V lost 1 base and J lost 7, with 8 bases in between. CDR3: CSVEAPRNEQFF. The CDR3 nucleotides are TGCAGCGTTGAAGCTCCCCGAAATGAGCAGTTCTTC.

The chain has TRBV28 and TRBJ2-1; D is possibly TRBD2 (5 bases). Germline lookup yields CDR1 MDHEN and CDR2 SYDVKM. This CDR3 is 15 amino acids long. Deletions cut 6 bases from V and 7 bases from J, with 19 bases between. As DNA, the CDR3 is TGTGCCAGCAGCCCAGGACTTCCTTTTCGAAATGAGCAGTTCTTC. It translates to CASSPGLPFRNEQFF.